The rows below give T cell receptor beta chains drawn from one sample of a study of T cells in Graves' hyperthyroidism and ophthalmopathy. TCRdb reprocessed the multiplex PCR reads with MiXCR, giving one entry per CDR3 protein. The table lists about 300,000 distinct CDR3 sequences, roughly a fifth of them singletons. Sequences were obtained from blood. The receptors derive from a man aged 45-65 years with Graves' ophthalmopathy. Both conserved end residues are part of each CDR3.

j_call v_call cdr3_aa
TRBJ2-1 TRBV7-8 CASSLDRLASNEQFF
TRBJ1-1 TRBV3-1 CASSQLRTEAFF
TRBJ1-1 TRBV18 CASSPTAQGNTEAFF
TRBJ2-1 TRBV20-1 CSAGGQGMNEQFF
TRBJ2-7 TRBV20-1 CSAPGPSSYEQYF
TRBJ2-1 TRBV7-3 CASSGSGSSQFF
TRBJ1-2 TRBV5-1 CASSPRGSRIYGYTF
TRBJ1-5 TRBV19 CASRQGPGNQPQHF
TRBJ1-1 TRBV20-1 CSAPGQLNTEAFF
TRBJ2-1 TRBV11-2 CASSLDRANEQFF
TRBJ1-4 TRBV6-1 CASSENGEKLFF
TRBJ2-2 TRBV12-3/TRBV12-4 CASSLRTGAAGELFF
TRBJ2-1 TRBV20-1 CSALLAENKLYNEQFF